The TCR beta chain described here comes from a study of T-cell reconstitution after alpha-beta-depleted transplantation in children. Study findings and constraints: Some patients showed high day-60 TCRbeta diversity, which derived from surviving recipient T cells and thymic progenitors. T cells produced anew were the main source of T-cell counts and diversity one year after transplant.

A library of TCRbeta sequences, prepared with unique molecular identifiers, was generated. In TCRdb, the PCR reads were re-called with MiXCR into one record per CDR3 protein. The sample lists about 460,000 distinct CDR3 sequences; approximately 10% were seen once. This clonotype was picked up many times. Its antigen is not identified. Trimming pared 5 bases from V and 6 bases from J, leaving 17 bases between. The CDR3 is made up of 15 amino acids. Germline-derived CDR1 and CDR2 are MNHEY and SMNVEV (reference sequence). Specimen: PBMCs, collected before TCRalphabeta/CD19-depleted stem cell transplant. V and J are TRBV27 and TRBJ2-1, with D possibly matching TRBD2 (7 bases). The receptor comes from a child aged 2-15 years with inherited bone marrow failure, due to receive a stem cell transplant. CDR3 amino acids: CASSPGEGVRNEQFF. The CDR3 bases are TGTGCCAGCAGTCCGGGGGAGGGGGTGCGCAATGAGCAGTTCTTC.